These 26 T cell receptor beta chains share one sample of origin, sequenced in a study of blood T cell repertoires in COVID-19. TCRdb keeps only in-frame clones here, not all; method: immunoSEQ multiplex PCR. This table holds more than 120,000 clones, over 80% found once. Sequenced input: peripheral blood. These receptors all stem from a woman aged 50 to 65 with acute or convalescent COVID-19.

The V gene is TRBV7-3, the J gene TRBJ2-7; 9 positions agree with TRBD1. Germline assignment: CDR1 SGHTA and CDR2 FQGTGA. The CDR3 is 17 amino acids. V trimming: 2 bases; J trimming: 2 bases; junction bases outside the gene matches: 10. CDR3 region: CASSLLQGAPITYEQYF. As DNA, the CDR3 is TGTGCCAGCAGCTTATTACAGGGGGCCCCTATAACCTACGAGCAGTACTTC. The full variable domain, rest sourced from reference TRBV7-3 and TRBJ2-7, is GAGVSQTPSNKVTEKGKYVELRCDPISGHTALYWYRQSLGQGPEFLIYFQGTGAADDSGLPNDRFFAVRPEGSVSTLKIQRTERGDSAVYLCASSLLQGAPITYEQYFGPGTRLTVT.

The V and J genes are TRBV30 and TRBJ1-5, with 10 bases aligning to TRBD1. CDR3 size: 17 residues. The germline CDR1 and CDR2 sequences are GTSNPN and SVGIG (reference sequence). Germline trimming cut 2 bases from V and 4 bases from J; bases unmatched to any gene: 11. Here the CDR3 reads CAWSRTGGSLFNQPQHF. In nucleotides, the CDR3 is TGTGCCTGGAGTAGGACAGGGGGATCCCTTTTTAATCAGCCCCAGCATTTT.

V and J are TRBV9 and TRBJ1-1, with D unresolved. From germline, CDR1 is SGDLS and CDR2 YYNGEE. V lost 0 bases to trimming and J lost 8 bases, with 17 bases between them. The CDR3 covers 15 residues. CDR3 protein: CASSVDFRDFQEAFF. The CDR3 coding sequence is TGTGCCAGCAGCGTAGATTTTCGGGATTTCCAGGAAGCTTTCTTT.

The CDR3 DNA is TGCGCCAGTCAGGACAGCGGAGGCCACAATGAGCAGTTCTTC. Translation gives CASQDSGGHNEQFF. V is TRBV10-1 and J is TRBJ2-1; maybe TRBD1 (6 bases). Trimming pared 9 bases from V and 5 bases from J, leaving 17 bases between. Germline loops: CDR1 WNHNN, CDR2 SYGVQD (reference sequence). The CDR3 loop spans 14 amino acids.

This rearrangement joins TRBV27 to TRBJ2-7; 9 nucleotides match TRBD2. Germline CDR1 MNHEY, CDR2 SMNVEV (reference sequence). The CDR3 is 14 residues long. Unmatched junction bases numbered 10, after V lost 7 bases and J lost 6 bases. The CDR3 bases are TGTGCCAGCACCCCGACTAGCGGAAGGCGCGAGCAGTACTTC. Protein: CASTPTSGRREQYF.

The rearrangement joins TRBV24-1 to TRBJ2-6, with 7 bases that match TRBD1. In germline, CDR1 is KGHDR, CDR2 SFDVKD. The V segment lost 5 bases and the J segment 4 bases; nucleotides outside the gene matches: 7. This CDR3 has 16 amino acids. As DNA, the CDR3 is TGTGCCACCAGTGCCGAGACAGGGAGCGGGGCCAACGTCCTGACTTTC. As protein: CATSAETGSGANVLTF.

The chain links TRBV5-1 to TRBJ1-1; D not certain. Trimming stripped 0 bases from V and 4 bases from J, with 13 bases between. The V gene's germline CDR1 is SGHRS and CDR2 YFSETQ. The CDR3 loop spans 15 amino acids. CDR3 sequence reads: CASSLDVEGSTEAFF. In nucleotides, the CDR3 is TGCGCCAGCAGCTTGGACGTGGAAGGGAGCACTGAAGCTTTCTTT.

This chain joins TRBV12-3 or TRBV12-4 and TRBJ1-5; D might be TRBD1 (5 bases). The CDR3 spans 13 residues. With 10 bases removed from V and 1 base from J, the gap between germline ends came to 11 bases. The CDR3 reads CATGEGSNQPQHF. In DNA form, the CDR3 reads TGTGCCACGGGGGAAGGAAGCAATCAGCCCCAGCATTTT.

The gene calls are TRBV6-5 and TRBJ2-5; a possible D gene is TRBD1 (6 bases). Germline V CDR1 and CDR2: MNHEY, SVGAGI. V was clipped by 0 bases and J by 1 base, with 12 bases between them. CDR3 size: 16 residues. The CDR3 spells CASSYSRGQVQETQYF. The CDR3 DNA sequence: TGTGCCAGCAGTTACTCGAGGGGACAAGTCCAAGAGACCCAGTACTTC.

This rearrangement joins TRBV3-1 (or the pseudogene TRBV3-2) to TRBJ1-2, with TRBD1 as a possible D gene (5 bases). Germline values: CDR1 LGHDT, CDR2 YNNKEL (reference sequence). The CDR3 extends over 12 amino acids. Trimming took 4 bases from V and 8 from J, leaving 11 bases between them. The chain's CDR3 is CASSPLRGGYTF. CDR3 in DNA: TGTGCCAGCAGCCCCCTCCGGGGGGGCTACACCTTC.

This CDR3 is CAWSAQVSNQPQHF. Here the CDR3 DNA reads TGTGCCTGGAGTGCCCAGGTTAGCAATCAGCCCCAGCATTTT. This sequence joins TRBV30 and TRBJ1-5; D not resolved. V dropped 1 base and J dropped 0 bases, with 7 bases sitting between them. The CDR3 has 14 residues. Germline CDR1 reads GTSNPN; CDR2 reads SVGIG (reference sequence).

The chain employs TRBV28 and TRBJ2-1; 10 nucleotides align to TRBD2. Germline V gene sequence: CDR1 MDHEN, CDR2 SYDVKM. This CDR3 is built from 16 residues. V was clipped by 7 bases and J by 6 bases; unmatched bases: 12. The CDR3 region is CASNRFRTSGSNEQFF. For the CDR3, the DNA is TGTGCCAGCAATCGGTTCCGGACTAGCGGCAGCAATGAGCAGTTCTTC.

For this clone: The sample contains more than one DNA sequence encoding this CDR3. CDR3 residues: CASSGQGHTEAFF. Written as DNA, the CDR3 is TGTGCCAGCAGTGGACAGGGCCACACTGAAGCTTTCTTT. This chain joins TRBV6-6 and TRBJ1-1; 8 bases align to TRBD1. The CDR3 has 13 residues. Germline V gene data show CDR1 as MNHNY and CDR2 as SVGAGI (reference sequence). With 5 bases clipped from V and 3 bases from J, the junction kept 2 bases outside the gene matches.

In its sample, this clone was seen once. This chain uses TRBV12-3 or TRBV12-4 with TRBJ2-7; D might be TRBD2 (6 bases). The CDR3 length is 13 residues. Deletions cut 5 bases from V and 4 bases from J, with 12 bases between. The CDR3, as DNA: TGTGCCAGCAGTCCCTCCGGGGGTTACGAGCAGTACTTC. Residues: CASSPSGGYEQYF.

The chain is built from TRBV10-1 and TRBJ2-1, with 8 bases aligning to TRBD1. The CDR3 runs 13 residues. V lost 4 bases to trimming and J lost 7 bases; unmatched junction nucleotides: 3. Per the germline V gene, CDR1 is WNHNN and CDR2 is SYGVQD (reference sequence). CDR3 nucleotide sequence: TGCGCCAGCAGTGCGACAGGGGTTAATGAGCAGTTCTTC. Translating gives CASSATGVNEQFF.

The chain has TRBV7-3 and TRBJ2-7; possibly TRBD2 for D (6 bases). Per germline, CDR1 SGHTA and CDR2 FQGTGA. V was shortened by 2 bases and J by 2 bases, with 10 bases between the two germline ends. CDR3 length: 14 residues. CDR3 loop: CASSLYGRAYEQYF. CDR3 nucleotide sequence: TGTGCCAGCAGCTTATACGGGAGAGCCTACGAGCAGTACTTC. The variable domain in full, with the rest retrieved from reference TRBV7-3 and TRBJ2-7, is GAGVSQTPSNKVTEKGKYVELRCDPISGHTALYWYRQSLGQGPEFLIYFQGTGAADDSGLPNDRFFAVRPEGSVSTLKIQRTERGDSAVYLCASSLYGRAYEQYFGPGTRLTVT.

V and J are TRBV24-1 and TRBJ2-1, with a possible D match to TRBD1 (5 bases). The CDR3 loop spans 15 amino acids. Trimming shortened V by 1 base and J by 3 bases, and 9 bases separated the two germline ends. Germline V gene sequence: CDR1 KGHDR, CDR2 SFDVKD. CDR3 sequence: CATSDFLQGYNEQFF. DNA of the CDR3: TGTGCCACCAGTGATTTCCTCCAGGGCTACAATGAGCAGTTCTTC.

The V and J genes are TRBV4-1 and TRBJ1-5; TRBD1 might be the D (5 bases). Germline V gene data show CDR1 as MGHRA and CDR2 as YSYEKL. V was trimmed by 0 bases and J by 5 bases, leaving 14 bases between them. This CDR3 has 16 amino acids. The CDR3, as DNA: TGCGCCAGCAGCCAAGAGAGGGAGGGGCCCCATCAGCCCCAGCATTTT. This translates into CASSQEREGPHQPQHF.

The chain is built from TRBV19 and TRBJ1-5; D unclear. The CDR3 spans 16 residues. V was trimmed by 5 bases and J by 7 bases, leaving 21 bases between them. From germline, CDR1 is LNHDA and CDR2 SQIVND (reference sequence). CDR3 loop: CASSLPQVVFGQPQHF. As DNA, the CDR3 is TGTGCCAGTAGTCTCCCCCAGGTAGTCTTTGGCCAGCCCCAGCATTTT. Looking up the rest from reference TRBV19 and TRBJ1-5 gives the full variable domain: DGGITQSPKYLFRKEGQNVTLSCEQNLNHDAMYWYRQDPGQGLRLIYYSQIVNDFQKGDIAEGYSVSREKKESFPLTVTSAQKNPTAFYLCASSLPQVVFGQPQHFGDGTRLSIL.

The rearrangement uses TRBV4-1 and TRBJ1-1, with TRBD1 as a possible D gene (6 bases). Germline V gene data show CDR1 as MGHRA and CDR2 as YSYEKL. Deletions cut 2 bases from V and 6 bases from J, with 16 bases between. The CDR3 sequence is 15 residues long. CDR3 DNA sequence: TGCGCCAGCAGCCAACCCCGACAGGCCAGCCCTGAAGCTTTCTTT. It encodes CASSQPRQASPEAFF.

CDR3 sequence (DNA): TGTGCCAGCAGTTTAAAAGCCAACACTGAAGCTTTCTTT. Its protein is CASSLKANTEAFF. The chain is built from TRBV12-3 or TRBV12-4 and TRBJ1-1; D is ambiguous. The CDR3 extends over 13 amino acids. V dropped 2 bases and J dropped 2 bases, with 6 bases sitting between them.

The chain recombines TRBV27 with TRBJ2-2; a weak D match, TRBD2 (5 bases). Per germline, CDR1 MNHEY and CDR2 SMNVEV (reference sequence). The length of the CDR3 is 15 residues. Trimming took 8 bases from V and 1 from J, leaving 14 bases between them. CDR3 sequence reads: CASWETQENTGELFF. The CDR3 DNA follows: TGTGCCAGCTGGGAGACACAAGAGAACACCGGGGAGCTGTTTTTT.

This chain joins TRBV5-1 and TRBJ2-3; TRBD2 matches 12 bases. The CDR3 is 17 residues long. V lost 4 bases and J lost 4; bases outside the gene matches: 10. Per germline, CDR1 SGHRS and CDR2 YFSETQ. The CDR3 here is CASSRLAGEDLPDTQYF. The CDR3 region has the DNA TGCGCCAGCAGCCGACTAGCGGGGGAGGATCTACCAGATACGCAGTATTTT.

This chain uses TRBV29-1 with TRBJ1-2; D gene ambiguous. The CDR3 is 16 amino acids. Germline V gene sequence: CDR1 SQVTM, CDR2 ANQGSEA. The V gene lost 5 bases and the J gene lost 1 base, with 20 bases spanning the gap. The CDR3 DNA sequence: TGCAGCGTTCCCGCATTAGGCACCGGGGTTAACTATGGCTACACCTTC. As protein: CSVPALGTGVNYGYTF. The variable domain in full, completed from reference TRBV29-1 and TRBJ1-2, reads SAVISQKPSRDICQRGTSLTIQCQVDSQVTMMFWYRQQPGQSLTLIATANQGSEATYESGFVIDKFPISRPNLTFSTLTVSNMSPEDSSIYLCSVPALGTGVNYGYTFGSGTRLTVV.

In nucleotides, the CDR3 is TGTGCCAGCAGCAAGCAACGGGGGGCGGATGTCGAAAAACTGTTTTTT. Its protein product is CASSKQRGADVEKLFF. This chain uses TRBV4-2 with TRBJ1-4, with a possible D match to TRBD1 (6 bases). Germline lookup yields CDR1 LGHNA and CDR2 YNFKEQ. CDR3 length: 16 residues. Deletions cut 5 bases from V and 8 bases from J, with 21 bases between.

The chain combines TRBV6-5 with TRBJ1-5, with D tentatively TRBD1 (6 bases). V lost 4 bases and J 11 bases, leaving 12 bases between the germline ends. From germline, CDR1 is MNHEY and CDR2 SVGAGI. This CDR3 contains 12 residues. The CDR3 here is CASSSTGMAQHF. Here the CDR3 DNA reads TGTGCCAGCAGTTCCACAGGGATGGCCCAGCATTTT.